One sample yielded the 16 T cell receptor beta chains listed below, sequenced in a study of CD8 T cells in ankylosing spondylitis. TCRdb recomputed calls from the 5' RACE reads with MiXCR, one row per CDR3 protein. The repertoire holds about 130,000 distinct CDR3 sequences, with around 7% as singletons. Sequencing was carried out using blood, either unsorted or a sorted T cell fraction (not recorded which). These receptors were obtained from a male donor with ankylosing spondylitis or in good health (not recorded which).

This clonotype occurred many times. J is TRBJ1-1 and V is TRBV12-3 or TRBV12-4; D is undetermined. This CDR3 region has 13 residues. V shed 2 bases and J shed 1 base, with 5 bases lying between them. CDR3 protein: CASSLIGNTEAFF. The CDR3 DNA reads TGTGCCAGCAGTTTAATCGGGAACACTGAAGCTTTCTTT.

Many counts were recorded for this clonotype. The chain is built from TRBV20-1 and TRBJ1-4, with D uncertain. The CDR3 loop spans 15 amino acids. The V and J ends lost 3 bases and 0 bases respectively, with 11 bases between them. Germline V CDR1 and CDR2: DFQATT, SNEGSKA (reference sequence). CDR3 coding DNA: TGCAGTGCTAGGGATACACCCGCAACTAATGAAAAACTGTTTTTT. It specifies CSARDTPATNEKLFF.

Many counts were recorded for this clonotype. V is TRBV12-3 or TRBV12-4 and J is TRBJ2-7, with D unresolved. V was cut by 7 bases and J by 2 bases, with 15 bases left in between. CDR3 length equals 14 residues. Here the CDR3 DNA reads TGTGCCAGCACCCTAGGGCCGAATACCTACGAGCAGTACTTC. As protein: CASTLGPNTYEQYF.

The sample holds many counts of this clonotype. The chain uses TRBV6-5 and TRBJ1-2, with D tentatively TRBD1 (5 bases). V shed 4 bases and J shed 5 bases, with 29 bases lying between them. CDR1 and CDR2 (germline): MNHEY, SVGAGI. CDR3 length equals 19 residues. CDR3 nucleotide sequence: TGTGCCAGCAGTTCTCTTTGGATGATGGAGCGGGGGACTCGGTATGGCTACACCTTC. This translates into CASSSLWMMERGTRYGYTF.

This clonotype has a count of ten or more. V usage is TRBV5-1 and J usage is TRBJ2-7, with D perhaps matching TRBD2 (6 bases). The CDR3 has 13 residues. V was cut by 1 base and J by 6 bases, with 11 bases left in between. Germline CDR1 is SGHRS and CDR2 is YFSETQ. The CDR3, as DNA: TGCGCCAGCAGCTTGTCTTTGGGGGGCGAGCAGTACTTC. Amino acids: CASSLSLGGEQYF.

This clonotype was detected ten times or more. The rearrangement joins TRBV28 to TRBJ2-5; 8 nucleotides match TRBD1. Trimming took 2 bases from V and 5 from J; bases not matched to a gene: 10. The CDR3 has 16 amino acids. Germline CDR1 reads MDHEN; CDR2 reads SYDVKM. CDR3 bases: TGTGCCAGCAGTTTACCCAGTGGACAGGGTAGCGAGACCCAGTACTTC. Its translation is CASSLPSGQGSETQYF.

This clonotype has a count of ten or more. J is TRBJ2-7 and V is TRBV11-2; D is ambiguous. The germline V and J ends were trimmed by 5 bases and 1 base, with 15 bases remaining between them. CDR1 and CDR2 from the germline V gene are SGHAT and FQNNGV. This CDR3 region has 15 residues. CDR3 nucleotide sequence: TGTGCCAGCAGCCACGACTTTTTCGCATCCTACGAGCAGTACTTC. This sequence encodes CASSHDFFASYEQYF.

This clonotype occurred many times. This chain joins TRBV7-2 and TRBJ2-3; TRBD1 agrees at 7 bases. The CDR3 consists of 15 residues. V shed 6 bases, J shed 2 bases, and the junction held 8 bases outside the gene matches. Germline V gene lookup returns CDR1 SGHTA and CDR2 FQGNSA. This CDR3 is CASSPDRAFTDTQYF. The CDR3 DNA follows: TGTGCCAGCAGTCCCGACAGGGCTTTCACAGATACGCAGTATTTT.

This clonotype was seen at least ten times. The chain is built from TRBV11-2 and TRBJ2-1, with 11 bases matching TRBD2. The germline V gene encodes CDR1 SGHAT and CDR2 FQNNGV. This CDR3 spans 15 amino acids. After removal of 5 bases from V and 5 bases from J, the junction contained 5 bases not matched to a gene. The CDR3 here is CASSPTSGTHNEQFF. In DNA form, the CDR3 reads TGTGCCAGCAGCCCGACTAGCGGGACGCACAATGAGCAGTTCTTC.

This clonotype was seen ten or more times. This sequence joins TRBV20-1 and TRBJ2-2; TRBD1 is a possible D gene (5 bases). Trimming stripped 6 bases from V and 2 bases from J, with 19 bases between. Germline CDR1 and CDR2: DFQATT and SNEGSKA (reference sequence). This CDR3 spans 16 amino acids. The CDR3 region has the DNA TGCAGTGCCCACAAGGCAGGGATGTTTAACACCGGGGAGCTGTTTTTT. This sequence encodes CSAHKAGMFNTGELFF.

The table lists this clonotype with many counts. The genes are TRBV12-3 or TRBV12-4 and TRBJ2-5, with D perhaps assigned TRBD1 or TRBD2 (5 bases each). The V end lost 10 bases, the J end lost 5 bases, and 17 bases lay between the germline ends. The CDR3 extends over 13 amino acids. The CDR3 spells CATRREGIETQYF. The CDR3 coding sequence is TGTGCCACCCGAAGAGAGGGGATCGAGACCCAGTACTTC.

This clonotype has ten or more counts. This chain links TRBV2 with TRBJ1-2; unclear D gene. Per the germline V gene, CDR1 is SNHLY and CDR2 is FYNNEI. The germline V and J ends were trimmed by 4 bases and 8 bases, with 8 bases remaining between them. The length of the CDR3 is 11 residues. The CDR3 loop reads CASSVGVGYTF. The CDR3 DNA sequence: TGTGCCAGCAGTGTTGGGGTAGGCTACACCTTC. Complete variable domain (other parts from reference TRBV2 and TRBJ1-2): EPEVTQTPSHQVTQMGQEVILRCVPISNHLYFYWYRQILGQKVEFLVSFYNNEISEKSEIFDDQFSVERPDGSNFTLKIRSTKLEDSAMYFCASSVGVGYTFGSGTRLTVV.

This clonotype was observed many times. The chain uses TRBV3-1 and TRBJ2-2; possibly TRBD1 for D (6 bases). The V gene lost 2 bases and the J gene lost 8 bases, with 12 bases spanning the gap. CDR1 and CDR2 from the germline V gene are LGHDT and YNNKEL (reference sequence). The CDR3 contains 14 residues. In nucleotides, the CDR3 is TGTGCCAGCAGCCAAACAGGGTTTACTGGGGAGCTGTTTTTT. Translated: CASSQTGFTGELFF.

This clonotype was seen repeatedly, ten times or more. The chain links TRBV5-1 to TRBJ1-1; a weak D match, TRBD1 (6 bases). Per germline, CDR1 SGHRS and CDR2 YFSETQ. CDR3 length equals 14 residues. V was trimmed by 8 bases and J by 0 bases, leaving 14 bases between them. The CDR3 loop reads CASGQLSLNTEAFF. In DNA form, the CDR3 reads TGCGCCAGTGGACAGCTATCCTTGAACACTGAAGCTTTCTTT.

This clonotype has ten or more counts. This rearrangement joins TRBV12-3 or TRBV12-4 to TRBJ2-5; possibly TRBD2 for D (5 bases). The CDR3 spans 14 residues. Trimming removed 6 bases from V and 6 bases from J, with 17 bases in between. CDR3 region: CASSPTTSIKTQYF. CDR3 bases: TGTGCCAGCAGCCCTACAACTAGTATCAAGACCCAGTACTTC.

This clonotype came up a few times. The V call is TRBV19, the J call TRBJ1-1; 10 bases line up with TRBD1. The CDR3 extends over 14 amino acids. CDR1 LNHDA and CDR2 SQIVND come from the germline V gene (reference sequence). Germline trimming cut 5 bases from V and 2 bases from J; bases unmatched to any gene: 2. The CDR3 region has the DNA TGTGCCAGTAGTTGGGACAGGGGAAACACTGAAGCTTTCTTT. This translates into CASSWDRGNTEAFF.